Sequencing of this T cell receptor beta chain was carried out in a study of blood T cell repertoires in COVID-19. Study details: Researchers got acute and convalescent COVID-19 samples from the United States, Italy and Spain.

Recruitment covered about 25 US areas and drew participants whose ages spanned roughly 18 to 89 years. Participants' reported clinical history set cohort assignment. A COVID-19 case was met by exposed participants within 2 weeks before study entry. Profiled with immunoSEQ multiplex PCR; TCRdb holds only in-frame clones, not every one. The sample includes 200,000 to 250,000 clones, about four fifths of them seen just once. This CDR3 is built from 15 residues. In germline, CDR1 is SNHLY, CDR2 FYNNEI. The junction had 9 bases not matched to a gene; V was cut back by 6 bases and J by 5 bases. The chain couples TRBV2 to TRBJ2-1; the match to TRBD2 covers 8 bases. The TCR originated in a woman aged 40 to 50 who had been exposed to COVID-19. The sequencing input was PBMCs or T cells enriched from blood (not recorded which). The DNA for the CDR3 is TGTGCCAGCAGCGGGACGGGGGGGCGTGACAATGAGCAGTTCTTC. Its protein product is CASSGTGGRDNEQFF.